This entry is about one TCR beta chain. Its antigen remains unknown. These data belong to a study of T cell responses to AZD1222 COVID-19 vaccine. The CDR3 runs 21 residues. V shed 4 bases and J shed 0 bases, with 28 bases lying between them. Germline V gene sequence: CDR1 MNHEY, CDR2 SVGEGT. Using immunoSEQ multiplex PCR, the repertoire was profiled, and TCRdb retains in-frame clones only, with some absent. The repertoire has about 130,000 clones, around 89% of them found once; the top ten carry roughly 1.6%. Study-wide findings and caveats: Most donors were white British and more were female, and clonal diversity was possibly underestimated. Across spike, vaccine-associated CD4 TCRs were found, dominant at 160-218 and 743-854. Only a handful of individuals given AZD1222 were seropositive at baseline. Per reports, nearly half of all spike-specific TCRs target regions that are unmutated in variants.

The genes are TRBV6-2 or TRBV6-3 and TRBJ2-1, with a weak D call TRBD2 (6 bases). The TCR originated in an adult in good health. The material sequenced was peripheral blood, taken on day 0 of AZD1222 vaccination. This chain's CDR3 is CASSFPTGLASYLSSYNEQFF. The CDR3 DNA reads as TGTGCCAGCAGTTTCCCTACTGGTCTAGCGAGTTATTTGAGCTCCTACAATGAGCAGTTCTTC.